Listed below are T cell receptor beta chains from one sample, sequenced in a study of control samples from healthy donors and cancer patients. Assay used: immunoSEQ multiplex PCR; TCRdb lists only in-frame clones, some missing. Seen here are some 120,000 clones, 85% to 90% observed once, and the top ten hold about an eighth. Sequenced material: blood. The receptors were sampled from a man aged 25 to 40 in good health. Each CDR3 is given without its conserved first and last residue. D genes are given only for firm matches.

j_call d_call v_call cdr3_aa
TRBJ1-2 TRBD1 TRBV27 ASSTSGTGDGYT
TRBJ2-1 NA TRBV6-5 ASSSPGGGSYNEQF
TRBJ2-7 TRBD1 TRBV5-6 ASSLLRAQGLSYEQY
TRBJ2-2 NA TRBV23-1 ASSKLTGELF
TRBJ1-4 NA TRBV5-1 ASSLNWGQTNEKLF
TRBJ2-5 NA TRBV4-1 ASSQGQYQETQY
TRBJ1-1 NA TRBV27 ASSSRDYFTEAF
TRBJ1-1 NA TRBV24-1 ATSDPRGAAF
TRBJ1-2 NA TRBV2 ASTGSNPNYGYT
TRBJ1-2 NA TRBV7-2 ASSPGPGEFGYT
TRBJ2-7 NA TRBV5-1 ASSLEVNSQYEQY
TRBJ1-1 TRBD1 TRBV28 ASSPGEGANTEAF
TRBJ1-1 NA TRBV29-1 SGVTNEAF
TRBJ2-2 TRBD1 TRBV3-1/TRBV3-2 ASSQRQGASGELF
TRBJ2-5 NA TRBV6-1 ASSEAGRETQY
TRBJ1-2 NA TRBV6-1 ASSDRTYYGYT
TRBJ2-2 NA TRBV19 ASSTPVNTGELF
TRBJ1-1 NA TRBV27 ASSPSPQVLSMNTEAF
TRBJ1-4 NA TRBV6-5 ASSWDGSNEKLF
TRBJ1-5 NA TRBV4-1 ASSQDRARGKAQH
TRBJ2-5 TRBD2 TRBV19 ASSTSGVQETQY
TRBJ1-1 NA TRBV5-1 ASSLVGGLNTEAF
TRBJ1-4 TRBD1 TRBV6-1 ASSEGTGVEKLF
TRBJ1-1 NA TRBV14 ASSLLGGGAEAF
TRBJ1-2 TRBD1 TRBV4-1 ASSQLDREWDYGYT
TRBJ1-1 TRBD1 TRBV7-3 ASSFGTDTEAF
TRBJ1-1 NA TRBV7-3 ASSLTAQGMAF
TRBJ2-3 TRBD2 TRBV24-1 ATSAPGREFTDTQY
TRBJ1-5 NA TRBV7-8 ASRRGTVSNQPQH
TRBJ1-5 NA TRBV7-2 ASSLVRDVNQPQH
TRBJ1-1 NA TRBV6-5 ASSSYSISNTEAF
TRBJ1-6 NA TRBV24-1 ATREFENSPLH
TRBJ2-3 NA TRBV6-1 ASSEVRADTQY
TRBJ1-6 TRBD1 TRBV5-1 ASSFVTGNSPLH
TRBJ1-3 TRBD1 TRBV5-1 ASSSGQGAGNTIY
TRBJ2-5 NA TRBV25-1 ASRVQLAGGETQY
TRBJ2-1 TRBD2 TRBV3-1/TRBV3-2 ASTASGGRRDEQF
TRBJ1-1 NA TRBV4-1 ASSHPWGTEAF
TRBJ2-5 NA TRBV5-1 ASRGTRTDQETQY
TRBJ1-1 NA TRBV11-3 ASSPDLNTEAF
TRBJ2-1 NA TRBV6-5 ASSMEPGAYNEQF
TRBJ1-2 TRBD1 TRBV9 ASSAGQGGYGYT
TRBJ1-3 NA TRBV11-3 ASSQGRNTIY